Detailed here is one TCR beta chain. Its antigen is unidentified. The sample belongs to a study of beta chain features in type 1 diabetes. Study conclusions and caveats: In every one of the four CD4+ subsets, TCRB CDR3s were moderately but significantly shorter in Type 1 diabetes patients. Since sequencing was performed on cDNA, cells with high TCR expression could be over-represented. Among type 1 diabetes patients, VDJ junctions had fewer insertions and more deletions.

Every isolated RNA sample was fully reverse transcribed, so sequencing captured expressed TCRB transcripts. The table came from immunoSEQ multiplex PCR; TCRdb's copy has only in-frame clones and leaves some out. The sample shows some 660,000 clones, about an eighth of them seen only once. This receptor was identified in a man in his late teens or twenties with type 1 diabetes. Input material: naive CD4+ T cells from blood.

The CDR3 DNA reads as TGTGCCAGCAGCTTGGCGGGCAGGGCTGAAGCTTTCTTT. It specifies CASSLAGRAEAFF. The chain employs TRBV5-4 and TRBJ1-1; D is perhaps TRBD1 (5 bases). The CDR3 runs to 13 residues. Germline values: CDR1 SGHNT, CDR2 YYREEE (reference sequence). V lost 0 bases and J 6 bases, leaving 9 bases between the germline ends.